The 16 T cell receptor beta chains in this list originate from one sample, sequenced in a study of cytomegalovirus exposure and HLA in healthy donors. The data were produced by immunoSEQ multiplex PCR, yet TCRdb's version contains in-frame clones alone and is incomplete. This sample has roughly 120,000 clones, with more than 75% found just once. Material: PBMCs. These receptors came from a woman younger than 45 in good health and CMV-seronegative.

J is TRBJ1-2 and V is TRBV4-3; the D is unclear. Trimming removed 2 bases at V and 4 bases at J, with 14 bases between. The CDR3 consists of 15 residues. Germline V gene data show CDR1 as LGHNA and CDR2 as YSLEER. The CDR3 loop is CASSQRREKVYGYTF. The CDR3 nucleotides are TGCGCCAGCAGCCAACGGAGGGAAAAGGTCTATGGCTACACCTTC.

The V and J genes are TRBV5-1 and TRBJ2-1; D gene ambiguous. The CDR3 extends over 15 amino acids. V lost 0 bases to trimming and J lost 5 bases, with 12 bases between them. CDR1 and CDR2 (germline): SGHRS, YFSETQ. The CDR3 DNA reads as TGCGCCAGCAGCTTGGGATATGTGGGCCACAATGAGCAGTTCTTC. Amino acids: CASSLGYVGHNEQFF.

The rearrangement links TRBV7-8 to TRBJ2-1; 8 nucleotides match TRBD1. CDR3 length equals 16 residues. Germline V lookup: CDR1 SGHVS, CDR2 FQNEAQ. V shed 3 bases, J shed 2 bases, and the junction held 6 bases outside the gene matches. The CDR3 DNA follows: TGTGCCAGCAGCTTGACCGGGACAGGCGCCTACAATGAGCAGTTCTTC. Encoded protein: CASSLTGTGAYNEQFF.

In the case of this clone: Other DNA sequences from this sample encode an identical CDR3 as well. Here the CDR3 DNA reads TGTGCCAGTAGTATAGGACTAGCGTACGAGCAGTACTTC. Protein product: CASSIGLAYEQYF. This chain links TRBV19 with TRBJ2-7; 8 nucleotides line up with TRBD2. Germline V gene lookup returns CDR1 LNHDA and CDR2 SQIVND (reference sequence). This CDR3 has 13 amino acids. V lost 1 base, J lost 4 bases, and 0 bases stayed unmatched.

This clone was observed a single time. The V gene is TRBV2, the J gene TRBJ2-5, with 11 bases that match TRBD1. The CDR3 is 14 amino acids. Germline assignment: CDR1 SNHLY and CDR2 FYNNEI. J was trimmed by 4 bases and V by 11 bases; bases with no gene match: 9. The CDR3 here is CAVGTGGFAETQYF. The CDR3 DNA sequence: TGTGCCGTAGGGACAGGGGGTTTTGCAGAGACCCAGTACTTC.

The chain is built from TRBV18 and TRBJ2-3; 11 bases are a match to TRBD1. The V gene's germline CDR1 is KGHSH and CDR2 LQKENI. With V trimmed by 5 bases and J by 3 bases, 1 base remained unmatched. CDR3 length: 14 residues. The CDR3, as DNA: TGTGCCAGCTCAGGGACAGGGGGAACAGATACGCAGTATTTT. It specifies CASSGTGGTDTQYF. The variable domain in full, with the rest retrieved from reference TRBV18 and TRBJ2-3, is NAGVMQNPRHLVRRRGQEARLRCSPMKGHSHVYWYRQLPEEGLKFMVYLQKENIIDESGMPKERFSAEFPKEGPSILRIQQVVRGDSAAYFCASSGTGGTDTQYFGPGTRLTVL.

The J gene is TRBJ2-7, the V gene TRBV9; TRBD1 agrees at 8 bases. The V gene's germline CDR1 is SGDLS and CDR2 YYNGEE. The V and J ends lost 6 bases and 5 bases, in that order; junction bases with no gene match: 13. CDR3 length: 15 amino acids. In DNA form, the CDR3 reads TGTGCCAGCATCTCGGCCCGGGACAGGAACAACGAGCAGTACTTC. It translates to CASISARDRNNEQYF.

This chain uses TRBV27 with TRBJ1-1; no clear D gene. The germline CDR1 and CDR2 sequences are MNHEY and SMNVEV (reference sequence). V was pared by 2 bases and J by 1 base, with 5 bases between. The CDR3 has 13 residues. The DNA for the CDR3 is TGTGCCAGCAGTTTAATTCAGAACACTGAAGCTTTCTTT. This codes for CASSLIQNTEAFF.

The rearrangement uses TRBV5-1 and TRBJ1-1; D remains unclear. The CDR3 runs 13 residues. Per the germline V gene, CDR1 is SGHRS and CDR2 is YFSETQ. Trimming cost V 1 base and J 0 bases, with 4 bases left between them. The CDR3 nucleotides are TGCGCCAGCAGCTTGCCCATGAACACTGAAGCTTTCTTT. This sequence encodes CASSLPMNTEAFF.

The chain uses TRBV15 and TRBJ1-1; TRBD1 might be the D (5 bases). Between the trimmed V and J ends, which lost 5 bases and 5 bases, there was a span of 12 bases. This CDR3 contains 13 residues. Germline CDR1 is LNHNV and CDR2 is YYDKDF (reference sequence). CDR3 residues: CATSRRGDTEAFF. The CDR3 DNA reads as TGTGCCACCAGCCGGAGGGGAGATACTGAAGCTTTCTTT.

The chain's CDR3 is CASSLGASGGLTDTQYF. The CDR3 coding sequence is TGTGCCAGCAGCTTGGGGGCTAGCGGGGGTCTCACAGATACGCAGTATTTT. The V call is TRBV5-8, the J call TRBJ2-3, with TRBD2 matching 10 bases. Losses at the gene ends were 0 bases for V and 2 bases for J; bases not matched to a gene: 6. Germline values: CDR1 SGHTS, CDR2 YDEGEE. CDR3 length: 17 residues.

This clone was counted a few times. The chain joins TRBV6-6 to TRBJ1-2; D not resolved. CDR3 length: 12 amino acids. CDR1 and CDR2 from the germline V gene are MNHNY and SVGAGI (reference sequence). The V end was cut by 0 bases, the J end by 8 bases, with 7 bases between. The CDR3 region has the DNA TGTGCCAGCAGTTACTCTCTAAAGGGCTACACCTTC. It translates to CASSYSLKGYTF.

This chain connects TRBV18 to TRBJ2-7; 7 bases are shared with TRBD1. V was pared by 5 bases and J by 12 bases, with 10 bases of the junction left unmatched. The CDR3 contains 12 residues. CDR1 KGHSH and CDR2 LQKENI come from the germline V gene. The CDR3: CASSVKGDSPYF. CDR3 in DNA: TGTGCCAGCTCAGTAAAGGGGGACAGCCCGTACTTC. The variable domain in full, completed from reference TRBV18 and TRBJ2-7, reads NAGVMQNPRHLVRRRGQEARLRCSPMKGHSHVYWYRQLPEEGLKFMVYLQKENIIDESGMPKERFSAEFPKEGPSILRIQQVVRGDSAAYFCASSVKGDSPYFGPGTRLTVT.

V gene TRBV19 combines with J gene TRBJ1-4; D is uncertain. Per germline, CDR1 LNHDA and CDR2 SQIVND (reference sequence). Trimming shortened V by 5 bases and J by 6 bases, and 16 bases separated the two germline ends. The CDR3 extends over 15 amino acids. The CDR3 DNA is TGTGCCAGTAGTCCCCGACTCACCGGAGATGAAAAACTGTTTTTT. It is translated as CASSPRLTGDEKLFF.

In nucleotides, the CDR3 is TGTGCCAGCAGCTTGCGACAGATCTATGGCTACACCTTC. Amino acids: CASSLRQIYGYTF. The genes are TRBV7-2 and TRBJ1-2, with D possibly being TRBD1 (5 bases). Germline CDR1 reads SGHTA; CDR2 reads FQGNSA. The V end lost 3 bases, the J end lost 4 bases, and 9 bases lay between the germline ends. This CDR3 has 13 residues.

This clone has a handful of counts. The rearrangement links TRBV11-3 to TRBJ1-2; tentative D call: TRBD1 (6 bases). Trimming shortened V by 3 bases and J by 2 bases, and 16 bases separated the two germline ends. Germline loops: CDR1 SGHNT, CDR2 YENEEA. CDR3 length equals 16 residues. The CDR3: CASSLAGAATNYGYTF. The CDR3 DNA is TGTGCCAGCAGCTTGGCAGGGGCCGCCACGAACTATGGCTACACCTTC. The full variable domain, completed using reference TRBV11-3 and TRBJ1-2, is EAGVVQSPRYKIIEKKQPVAFWCNPISGHNTLYWYLQNLGQGPELLIRYENEEAVDDSQLPKDRFSAERLKGVDSTLKIQPAELGDSAVYLCASSLAGAATNYGYTFGSGTRLTVV.